This T cell receptor beta chain was captured in a study of T-cell reconstitution after alpha-beta-depleted transplantation in children. Trimming took 5 bases from V and 9 from J, leaving 14 bases between them. The length of the CDR3 is 12 residues. The germline gives CDR1 SEHNR, CDR2 FQNEAQ (reference sequence). A library of TCRbeta sequences, prepared with unique molecular identifiers, was generated. TCRdb recomputed calls from the PCR reads with MiXCR, one row per CDR3 protein. The table lists around 360,000 distinct CDR3 sequences, about 9.3% of them singletons. The receptor's source is a human donor who donated a stem cell graft to a child with acute lymphoblastic leukemia. The sample in question was PBMCs from the stem cell graft donor, obtained from the stem cell graft. The V and J genes are TRBV7-9 and TRBJ2-7; D ambiguous. In nucleotides, the CDR3 is TGTGCCAGCAGCCCACCGACCGGCGGGCAGTACTTC. This gives the protein CASSPPTGGQYF.